The 3 T cell receptor beta chains below were found in one sample sequenced in a study of T cells after posttransplantation cyclophosphamide. Measured with immunoSEQ multiplex PCR; TCRdb has only the in-frame clones, and not every one. This sample has 20,000 to 30,000 clones, with about 82% found just once. The material sequenced was PBMCs. The source of these receptors is a woman in her fifties or sixties with a blood cancer, CMV-positive, and with a related stem cell donor.

This chain joins TRBV7-6 and TRBJ2-5; D is uncertain. This CDR3 contains 15 residues. V was trimmed by 4 bases and J by 2 bases, leaving 14 bases between them. Germline assignment: CDR1 SGHVS and CDR2 FNYEAQ. DNA for the CDR3: TGTGCCAGCAGCTGGAATCTCGCGCGGCAAGAGACCCAGTACTTC. Its translation: CASSWNLARQETQYF.

This clone was found once. The chain combines TRBV19 with TRBJ1-2; a weak D match, TRBD1 (5 bases). Germline CDR1 LNHDA, CDR2 SQIVND (reference sequence). Trimming pared 7 bases from V and 3 bases from J, leaving 15 bases between. This CDR3 comprises 14 residues. The chain's CDR3 is CASTLPGRDYGYTF. For the CDR3, the DNA is TGTGCCAGTACCTTGCCAGGGAGGGACTATGGCTACACCTTC.

The genes are TRBV5-4 and TRBJ2-1; the match to TRBD1 covers 7 bases. The CDR3 extends over 14 amino acids. V lost 0 bases, J lost 10 bases, and 7 bases stayed unmatched. CDR1 and CDR2 from the germline V gene are SGHNT and YYREEE (reference sequence). The CDR3 spells CASSLGQGRSEQFF. Written as DNA, the CDR3 is TGTGCCAGCAGCTTGGGACAGGGCCGTAGCGAGCAGTTCTTC.